This T cell receptor (beta chain) comes out of a study of CD8 T cells in Susac syndrome. When the RNA was reverse transcribed, random hexamers were used with an input of about 0.5 to 1 ug. The authors amplified TCR beta CDR3 across 54 Vbeta and 13 Jbeta using immunoSEQ multiplex PCR. TCRdb re-analysed the immunoSEQ multiplex PCR reads in MiXCR, keeping a single row per CDR3 protein. The sample holds roughly 300,000 distinct CDR3 sequences, 80% to 90% seen once. Blood CD8+ and CD4+ T cells underwent high-throughput TCR beta sequencing. The patients who served as multiple sclerosis controls were treatment-naive and had stable or active relapsing-remitting disease that fulfilled the revised McDonald criteria. It was negative isolation that provided the CD8+ and CD4+ T cells, whereas TEMRA cells were enriched by FACS. The CDR3 is 15 residues long. Germline CDR1 reads SEHNR; CDR2 reads FQNEAQ (reference sequence). V shed 10 bases and J 0 bases; nucleotides not matched to a gene: 8.

V gene TRBV7-9 combines with J gene TRBJ2-1; 8 bases map to TRBD2. Sequenced material: CD8+ T cells from PBMCs. The sequence was collected from a human donor with multiple sclerosis. CDR3 residues: CAIQRGLNSYNEQFF. The CDR3, as DNA: TGTGCCATCCAGCGGGGGCTAAACTCCTACAATGAGCAGTTCTTC.